The sequence of this T cell receptor beta chain was determined in a study of long-term antiretroviral therapy in people with HIV. Points from the study as a whole: Documentation of ART adherence, viral resistance or therapy changes was absent.

For this clone: Its target is unknown.

Sequencing used immunoSEQ v3.0 at survey level. Generated by immunoSEQ multiplex PCR, the TCRdb table keeps only in-frame clones and is missing some. The sample lists 21,000 or so clones, about 89% occurring once. The CDR3 contains 16 residues. Germline loops: CDR1 SGHRS, CDR2 YFSETQ. The V and J ends lost 6 bases and 6 bases respectively, with 25 bases between them. The source is a woman aged 50 to 60 with HIV. The source was unsorted PBMCs, collected approximately 2.5 years after starting antiretroviral therapy. This sequence joins TRBV5-1 and TRBJ2-7; either TRBD1 or TRBD2 may supply D (5 bases each). Here the CDR3 reads CASTAHIGTQRGEQYF. CDR3 in DNA: TGCGCCAGCACCGCACATATAGGGACGCAACGGGGCGAGCAGTACTTC.